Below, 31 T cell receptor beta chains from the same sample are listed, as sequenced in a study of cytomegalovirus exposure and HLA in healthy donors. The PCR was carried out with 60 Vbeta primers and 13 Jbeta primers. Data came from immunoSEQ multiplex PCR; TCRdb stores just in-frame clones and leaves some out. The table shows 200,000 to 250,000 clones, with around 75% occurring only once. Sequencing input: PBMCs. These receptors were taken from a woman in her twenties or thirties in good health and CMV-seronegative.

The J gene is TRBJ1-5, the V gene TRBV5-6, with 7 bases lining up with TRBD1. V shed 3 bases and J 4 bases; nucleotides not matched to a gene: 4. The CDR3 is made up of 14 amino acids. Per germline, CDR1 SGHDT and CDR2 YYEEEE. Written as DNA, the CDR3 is TGTGCCAGCAGCTACATCAGGGGGAATCAGCCCCAGCATTTT. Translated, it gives CASSYIRGNQPQHF.

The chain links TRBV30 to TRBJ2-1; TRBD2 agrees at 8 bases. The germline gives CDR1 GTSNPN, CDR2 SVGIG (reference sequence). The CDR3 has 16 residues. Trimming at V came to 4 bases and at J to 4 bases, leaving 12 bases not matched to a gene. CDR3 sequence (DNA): TGTGCCTGGACCGAGGACCGACTAGCGATGTACAATGAGCAGTTCTTC. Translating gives CAWTEDRLAMYNEQFF.

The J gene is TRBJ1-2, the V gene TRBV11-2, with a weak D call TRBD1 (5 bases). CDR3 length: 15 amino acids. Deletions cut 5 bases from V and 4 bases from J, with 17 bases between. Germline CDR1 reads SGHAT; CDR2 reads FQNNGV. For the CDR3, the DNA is TGTGCCAGCAGCCCAGGCTGGGGGGATAGCTATGGCTACACCTTC. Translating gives CASSPGWGDSYGYTF.

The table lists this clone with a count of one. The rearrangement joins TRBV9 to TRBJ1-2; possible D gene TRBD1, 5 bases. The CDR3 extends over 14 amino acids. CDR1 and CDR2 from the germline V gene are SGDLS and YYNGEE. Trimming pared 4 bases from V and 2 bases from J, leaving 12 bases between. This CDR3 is CASSTQQDNYGYTF. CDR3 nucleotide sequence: TGTGCCAGCAGCACTCAACAGGACAACTATGGCTACACCTTC.

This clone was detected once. The CDR3 here is CAISRTGEQYF. CDR3 coding DNA: TGTGCCATATCTAGGACAGGCGAGCAGTACTTC. The rearrangement uses TRBV6-6 and TRBJ2-7; 7 nucleotides agree with TRBD1. CDR1 is MNHNY, CDR2 SVGAGI, per germline (reference sequence). Losses at the gene ends were 10 bases for V and 6 bases for J; bases not matched to a gene: 6. The CDR3 length is 11 residues.

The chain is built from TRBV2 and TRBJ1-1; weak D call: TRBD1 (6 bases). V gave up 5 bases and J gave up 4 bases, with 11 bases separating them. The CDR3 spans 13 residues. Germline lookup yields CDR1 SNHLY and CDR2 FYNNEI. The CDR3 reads CASSLTGLTEAFF. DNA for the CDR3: TGTGCCAGCAGTCTCACAGGGCTCACTGAAGCTTTCTTT.

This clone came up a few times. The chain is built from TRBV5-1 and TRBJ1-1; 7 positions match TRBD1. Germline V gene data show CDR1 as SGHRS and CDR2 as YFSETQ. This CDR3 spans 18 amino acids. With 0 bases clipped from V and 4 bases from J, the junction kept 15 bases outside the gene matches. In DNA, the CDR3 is TGCGCCAGCAGCTTGGCGGCAGGGGGAACGGGGAGAGGCACTGAAGCTTTCTTT. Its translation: CASSLAAGGTGRGTEAFF. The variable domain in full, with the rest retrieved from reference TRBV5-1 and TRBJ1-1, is KAGVTQTPRYLIKTRGQQVTLSCSPISGHRSVSWYQQTPGQGLQFLFEYFSETQRNKGNFPGRFSGRQFSNSRSEMNVSTLELGDSALYLCASSLAAGGTGRGTEAFFGQGTRLTVV.

The CDR3 sequence: CASAWDSYSYEQYF. The CDR3, as DNA: TGTGCCAGCGCCTGGGACTCCTACTCCTACGAGCAGTACTTC. The chain links TRBV5-4 to TRBJ2-7, with D perhaps matching TRBD2 (6 bases). In germline, CDR1 is SGHNT, CDR2 YYREEE (reference sequence). There are 14 residues in the CDR3. Deletions cut 7 bases from V and 0 bases from J, with 14 bases between.

The CDR3 sequence is CASSLFLAPSYEQYF. CDR3 DNA sequence: TGTGCCAGCAGCTTATTTCTAGCGCCGTCCTACGAGCAGTACTTC. This sequence joins TRBV11-1 and TRBJ2-7; the D gene is possibly TRBD2 (6 bases). The CDR3 runs to 15 residues. In germline, CDR1 is SGHAT, CDR2 FQDESV (reference sequence). V was cut by 2 bases and J by 1 base, with 12 bases left in between.

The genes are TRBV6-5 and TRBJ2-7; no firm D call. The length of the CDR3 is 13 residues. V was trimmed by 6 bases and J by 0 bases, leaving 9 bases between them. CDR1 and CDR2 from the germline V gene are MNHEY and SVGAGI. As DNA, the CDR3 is TGTGCCAGCAGCCCGGAGTCCTCCTACGAGCAGTACTTC. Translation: CASSPESSYEQYF.

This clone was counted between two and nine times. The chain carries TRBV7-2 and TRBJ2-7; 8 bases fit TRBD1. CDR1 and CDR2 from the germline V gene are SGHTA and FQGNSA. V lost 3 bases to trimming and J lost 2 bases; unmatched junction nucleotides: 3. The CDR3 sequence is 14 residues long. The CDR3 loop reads CASSFGQGTYEQYF. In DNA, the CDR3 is TGTGCCAGCAGCTTTGGACAGGGAACCTACGAGCAGTACTTC.

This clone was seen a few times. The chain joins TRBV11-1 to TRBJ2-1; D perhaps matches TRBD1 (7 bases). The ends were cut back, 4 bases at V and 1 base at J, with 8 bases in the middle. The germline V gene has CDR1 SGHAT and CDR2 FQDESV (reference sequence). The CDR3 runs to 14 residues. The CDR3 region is CASSSGGSYNEQFF. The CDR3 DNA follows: TGTGCCAGCAGCTCAGGGGGGTCCTACAATGAGCAGTTCTTC.

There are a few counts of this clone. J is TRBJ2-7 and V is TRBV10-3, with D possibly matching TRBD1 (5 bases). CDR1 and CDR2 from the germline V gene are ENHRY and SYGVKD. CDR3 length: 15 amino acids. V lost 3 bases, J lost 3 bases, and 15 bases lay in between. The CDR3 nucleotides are TGTGCCATCAGTGATTTAAGGGGAAGGGACTACGAGCAGTACTTC. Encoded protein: CAISDLRGRDYEQYF.

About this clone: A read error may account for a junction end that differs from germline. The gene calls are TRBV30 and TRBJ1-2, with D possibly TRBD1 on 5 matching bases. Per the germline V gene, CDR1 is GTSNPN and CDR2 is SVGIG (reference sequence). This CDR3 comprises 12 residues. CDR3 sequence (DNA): TGTGCATGCACCCAGGGTAACTATGGCTACAACTTC. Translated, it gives CACTQGNYGYNF.

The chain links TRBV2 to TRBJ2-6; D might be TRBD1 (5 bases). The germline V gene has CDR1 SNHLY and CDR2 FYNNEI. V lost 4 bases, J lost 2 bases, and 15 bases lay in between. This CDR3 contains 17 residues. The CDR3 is CASSGTEGAPGANVLTF. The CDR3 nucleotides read TGTGCCAGCAGTGGGACGGAAGGGGCGCCTGGGGCCAACGTCCTGACTTTC.

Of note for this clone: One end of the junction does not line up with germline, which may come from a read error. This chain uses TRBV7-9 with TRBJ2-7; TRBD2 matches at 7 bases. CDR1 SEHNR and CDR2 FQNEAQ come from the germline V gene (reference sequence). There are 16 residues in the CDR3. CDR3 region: CSSSFPRSGTSREQYF. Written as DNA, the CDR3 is TGTTCCAGCAGTTTTCCTAGGAGCGGGACCTCTCGCGAGCAGTACTTC.

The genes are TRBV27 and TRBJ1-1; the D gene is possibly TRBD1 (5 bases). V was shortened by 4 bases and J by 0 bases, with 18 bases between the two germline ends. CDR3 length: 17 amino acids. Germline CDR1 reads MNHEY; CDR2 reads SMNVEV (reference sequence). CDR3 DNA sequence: TGTGCCAGCAGTTGGATAGGGGTGAAGGGGTTGAACACTGAAGCTTTCTTT. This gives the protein CASSWIGVKGLNTEAFF.

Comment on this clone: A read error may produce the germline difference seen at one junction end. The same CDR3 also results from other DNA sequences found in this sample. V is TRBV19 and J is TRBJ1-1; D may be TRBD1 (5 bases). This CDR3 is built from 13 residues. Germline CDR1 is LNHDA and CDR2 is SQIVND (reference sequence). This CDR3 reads CASSIDRETEAFF. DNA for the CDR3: TGTGCCAGTAGTATAGACAGGGAAACTGAAGCCTTCTTT.

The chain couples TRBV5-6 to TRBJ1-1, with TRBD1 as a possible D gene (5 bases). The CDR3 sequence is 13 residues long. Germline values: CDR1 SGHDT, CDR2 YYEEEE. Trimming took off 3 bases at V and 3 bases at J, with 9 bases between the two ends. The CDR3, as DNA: TGTGCCAGCAGCTACGGGACTTACACTGAAGCTTTCTTT. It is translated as CASSYGTYTEAFF. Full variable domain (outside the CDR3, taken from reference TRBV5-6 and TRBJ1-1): DAGVTQSPTHLIKTRGQQVTLRCSPKSGHDTVSWYQQALGQGPQFIFQYYEEEERQRGNFPDRFSGHQFPNYSSELNVNALLLGDSALYLCASSYGTYTEAFFGQGTRLTVV.

CDR3 in DNA: TGTGCCAGCAGCAATCCTTTGGGGGGGCGGCAAGAGACCCAGTACTTC. Translated: CASSNPLGGRQETQYF. V is TRBV21-1 and J is TRBJ2-5; TRBD2 was called by the table and not checked on the DNA. TRBV21-1 has pseudogene status. The CDR3 runs to 16 residues.

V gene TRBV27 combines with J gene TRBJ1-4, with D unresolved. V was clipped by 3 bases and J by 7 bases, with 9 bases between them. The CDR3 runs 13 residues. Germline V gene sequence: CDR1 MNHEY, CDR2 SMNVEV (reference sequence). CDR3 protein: CASSFRGGEKLFF. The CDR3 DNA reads TGTGCCAGCAGTTTCAGAGGCGGTGAAAAACTGTTTTTT.

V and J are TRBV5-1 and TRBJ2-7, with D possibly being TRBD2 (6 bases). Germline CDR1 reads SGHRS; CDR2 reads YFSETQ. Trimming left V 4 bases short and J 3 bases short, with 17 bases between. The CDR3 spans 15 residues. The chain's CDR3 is CASSPEGPSYYEQYF. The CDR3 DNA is TGCGCCAGCAGCCCGGAGGGTCCCAGTTACTACGAGCAGTACTTC. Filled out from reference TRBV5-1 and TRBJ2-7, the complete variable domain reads KAGVTQTPRYLIKTRGQQVTLSCSPISGHRSVSWYQQTPGQGLQFLFEYFSETQRNKGNFPGRFSGRQFSNSRSEMNVSTLELGDSALYLCASSPEGPSYYEQYFGPGTRLTVT.

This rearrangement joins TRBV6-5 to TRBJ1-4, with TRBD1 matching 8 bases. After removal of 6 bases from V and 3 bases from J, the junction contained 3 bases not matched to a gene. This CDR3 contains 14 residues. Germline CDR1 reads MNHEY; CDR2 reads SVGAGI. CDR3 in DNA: TGTGCCAGCAGCCGGACAGGGCCTAATGAAAAACTGTTTTTT. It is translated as CASSRTGPNEKLFF.

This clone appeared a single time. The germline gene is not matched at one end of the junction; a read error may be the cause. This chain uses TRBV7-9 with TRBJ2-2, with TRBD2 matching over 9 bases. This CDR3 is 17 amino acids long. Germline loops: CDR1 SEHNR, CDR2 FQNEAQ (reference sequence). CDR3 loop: CSSSIRRGSGSVGELFF. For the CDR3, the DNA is TGTTCCAGCAGCATCCGCCGAGGTAGCGGGAGTGTCGGGGAGCTGTTTTTT.

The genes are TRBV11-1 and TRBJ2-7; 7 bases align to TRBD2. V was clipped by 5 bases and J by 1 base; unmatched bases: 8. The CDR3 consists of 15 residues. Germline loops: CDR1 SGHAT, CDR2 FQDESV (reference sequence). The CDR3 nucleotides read TGTGCCAGCAGCCCGTCGGCGGGGGATTCCTACGAGCAGTACTTC. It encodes CASSPSAGDSYEQYF.

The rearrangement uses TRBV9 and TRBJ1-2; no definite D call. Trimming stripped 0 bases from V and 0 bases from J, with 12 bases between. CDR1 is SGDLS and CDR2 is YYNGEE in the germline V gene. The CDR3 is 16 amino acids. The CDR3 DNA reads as TGTGCCAGCAGCGTAGGTAACAGCTTTTCTAACTATGGCTACACCTTC. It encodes CASSVGNSFSNYGYTF.

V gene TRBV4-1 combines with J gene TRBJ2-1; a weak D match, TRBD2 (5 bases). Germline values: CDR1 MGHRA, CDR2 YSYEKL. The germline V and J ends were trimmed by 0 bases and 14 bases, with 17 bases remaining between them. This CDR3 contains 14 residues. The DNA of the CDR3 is TGCGCCAGCAGCCAAGATCCCAATGGAGCGGTGAAGTTCTTC. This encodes CASSQDPNGAVKFF.

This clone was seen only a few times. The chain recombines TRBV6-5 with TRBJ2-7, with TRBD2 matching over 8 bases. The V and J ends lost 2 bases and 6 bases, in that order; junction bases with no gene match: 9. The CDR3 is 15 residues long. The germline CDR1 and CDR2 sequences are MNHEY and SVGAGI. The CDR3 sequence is CASSYGAGGGSEQYF. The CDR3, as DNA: TGTGCCAGCAGTTACGGTGCGGGAGGAGGAAGCGAGCAGTACTTC.

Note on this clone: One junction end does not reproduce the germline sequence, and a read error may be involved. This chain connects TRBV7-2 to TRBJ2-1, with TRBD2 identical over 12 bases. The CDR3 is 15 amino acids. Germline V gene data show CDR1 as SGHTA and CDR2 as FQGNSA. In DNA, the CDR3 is TGTGCCAGCAGCCTAGCGGGGGGGAGATACAATGAGCAGTTCTTC. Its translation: CASSLAGGRYNEQFF. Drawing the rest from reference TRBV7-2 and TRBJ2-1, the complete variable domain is GAGVSQSPSNKVTEKGKDVELRCDPISGHTALYWYRQSLGQGLEFLIYFQGNSAPDKSGLPSDRFSAERTGGSVSTLTIQRTQQEDSAVYLCASSLAGGRYNEQFFGPGTRLTVL.

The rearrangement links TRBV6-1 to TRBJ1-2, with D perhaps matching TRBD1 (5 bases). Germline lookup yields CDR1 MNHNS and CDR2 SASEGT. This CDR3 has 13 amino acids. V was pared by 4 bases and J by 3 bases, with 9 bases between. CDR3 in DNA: TGTGCCAGCAGTGTGACAGAATACTATGGCTACACCTTC. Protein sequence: CASSVTEYYGYTF.

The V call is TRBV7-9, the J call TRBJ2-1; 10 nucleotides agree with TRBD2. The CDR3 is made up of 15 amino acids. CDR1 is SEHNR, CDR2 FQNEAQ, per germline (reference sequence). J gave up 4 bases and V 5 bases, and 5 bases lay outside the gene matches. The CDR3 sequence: CASSLSGGEYNEQFF. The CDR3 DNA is TGTGCCAGCAGCCTAAGCGGGGGGGAGTACAATGAGCAGTTCTTC.